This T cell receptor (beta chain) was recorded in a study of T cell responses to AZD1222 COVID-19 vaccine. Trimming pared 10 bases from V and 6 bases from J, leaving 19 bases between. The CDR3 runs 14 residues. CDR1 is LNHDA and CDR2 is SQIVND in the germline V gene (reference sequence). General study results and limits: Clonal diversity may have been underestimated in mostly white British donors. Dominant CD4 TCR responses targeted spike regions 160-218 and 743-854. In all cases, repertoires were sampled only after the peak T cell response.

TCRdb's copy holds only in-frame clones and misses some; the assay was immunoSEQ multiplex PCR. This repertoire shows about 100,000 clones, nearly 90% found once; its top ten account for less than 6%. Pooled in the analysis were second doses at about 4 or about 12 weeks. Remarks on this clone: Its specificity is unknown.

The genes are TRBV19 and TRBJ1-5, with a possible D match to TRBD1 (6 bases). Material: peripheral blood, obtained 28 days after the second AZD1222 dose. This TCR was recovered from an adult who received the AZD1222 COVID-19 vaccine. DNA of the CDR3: TGTGCCACAAACCCCCGGGCAGGGGCTCAGCCCCAGCATTTT. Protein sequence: CATNPRAGAQPQHF.